The rows below give T cell receptor beta chains drawn from one sample of a study of shared clonotypes between healthy human individuals. This table comes from immunoSEQ multiplex PCR, and its TCRdb copy is limited to in-frame clones, with some not included. Found here are hundreds of thousands of clones, nearly 98% of them singletons; the top ten hold 0.3%. Sample: naive CD8+ T cells sorted from blood. The receptors were gathered from a man in his thirties or forties in good health. Both conserved end residues are part of each CDR3. The D gene is left open where the match is weak. Size is omitted from some rows. Given values are once, few, many or a class for expanded clones.

V	length	D	size	J	DNA	CDR3
TRBV27	13	TRBD2	.	TRBJ2-1	TGTGCCAGCATGGGACTAGCGGGAGTTGTGCCGTTCTTC	CASMGLAGVVPFF
TRBV29-1	14	.	.	TRBJ2-7	TGCAGCGTCGAAAAGCAGGGGGGGACCTACGAGCAGTACTTC	CSVEKQGGTYEQYF
TRBV4-1	17	.	.	TRBJ2-1	TGCGCCAGCAGCCAAGAGGGGATAGCGGCAGTATACAATGAGCAGTTCTTC	CASSQEGIAAVYNEQFF
TRBV27	13	.	.	TRBJ2-5	TGTGCCAGCAGTTTAACAGTCCAAGAGACCCAGTACTTC	CASSLTVQETQYF
TRBV6-5	12	.	.	TRBJ2-1	TGTGCCAGCAGTTACCCCGGTGGTGAGCAGTTCTTC	CASSYPGGEQFF
TRBV11-2	15	TRBD2	.	TRBJ2-1	TGTGCCAGCAGCTTTTTCTGGCGGGAGGCCCATGAGCAGTTCTTC	CASSFFWREAHEQFF
TRBV7-9	12	.	.	TRBJ1-1	TGTGCCAGCAATAAAGAGAACACTGAAGCTTTCTTT	CASNKENTEAFF
TRBV9	14	TRBD1	.	TRBJ2-5	TGTGCCAGCAGCGAGGACAGGGCGCAAGAGACCCAGTACTTC	CASSEDRAQETQYF
TRBV9	15	.	.	TRBJ2-1	TGTGCCAGCAGCGTAGAACGGGAATCCTACAATGAGCAGTTCTTC	CASSVERESYNEQFF
TRBV5-1	15	TRBD2	.	TRBJ2-5	TGCGCCAGCAGACCTGGACTAGCGTACCAAGAGACCCAGTACTTC	CASRPGLAYQETQYF
TRBV7-6	12	.	.	TRBJ2-7	TGTGCCAGCAGCTTAACGAGGTACGAGCAGTACTTC	CASSLTRYEQYF
TRBV27	14	TRBD2	.	TRBJ2-7	TGTGCCAGCAGTTTGTGGCTAGCGGGAGGCGAGCAGTACTTC	CASSLWLAGGEQYF
TRBV4-1	15	TRBD2	.	TRBJ2-3	TGCGCCAGCAGCCGACTAGCGGGAGGCGCAGATACGCAGTATTTT	CASSRLAGGADTQYF
TRBV29-1	15	.	once	TRBJ2-7	TGCAGTGTAGCCGGTGGACACTCTCTAAGCTACGAGCAGTACTTC	CSVAGGHSLSYEQYF
TRBV5-1	17	TRBD1	.	TRBJ2-5	TGCGCCAGCAGCGACGGGGTAGGGACAGGCCTGGGAGAGACCCAGTACTTC	CASSDGVGTGLGETQYF
TRBV10-3	12	.	.	TRBJ2-5	TGTGCCATCAGTGACCCTAAAGAGACCCAGTACTTC	CAISDPKETQYF
TRBV7-9	16	TRBD2	.	TRBJ2-7	TGTGCCAGCAGCTTTCTACCGGGACTAGCGACCTACGAGCAGTACTTC	CASSFLPGLATYEQYF
TRBV5-1	12	TRBD1	.	TRBJ2-7	TGCGCCAGCAGAGAGGGGGCGGACGAGCAGTACTTC	CASREGADEQYF
TRBV4-3	16	.	.	TRBJ2-1	TGCGCCAGCAGCTCAAGGGCAGCAGGGTCAGACAATGAGCAGTTCTTC	CASSSRAAGSDNEQFF
TRBV19	16	.	once	TRBJ2-1	TGTGCCAGTAGTATCCGGCCGGAGAGCTCCTACAATGAGCAGTTCTTC	CASSIRPESSYNEQFF
TRBV6-6	14	.	.	TRBJ1-1	TGTGCCAGCAGTCTGACTGACGTGAACACTGAAGCTTTCTTT	CASSLTDVNTEAFF
TRBV13	13	TRBD2	once	TRBJ2-1	TGTGCCAGCAGCGTCGGACTAGCCAATGAGCAGTTCTTC	CASSVGLANEQFF
TRBV7-9	15	.	.	TRBJ2-3	TGTGCCAGCAGCCCCCCCCAGACGGTCACAGATACGCAGTATTTT	CASSPPQTVTDTQYF
TRBV7-9	15	TRBD2	.	TRBJ2-1	TGTGCCAGCAGCTTAGAACTAGCGGGGTACAATGAGCAGTTCTTC	CASSLELAGYNEQFF
TRBV4-3	14	TRBD1	.	TRBJ1-2	TGCGCCAGCAGCCACGGCGGGACAGGGGAGGGCTACACCTTC	CASSHGGTGEGYTF
TRBV11-3	15	TRBD2	.	TRBJ2-7	TGTGCCAGCAGCTCCCGAGAGGCGGGAGTTATAGAGCAGTACTTC	CASSSREAGVIEQYF
TRBV5-5	14	TRBD1	.	TRBJ2-7	TGTGCCAGCAGCGTTGGGACAGGAGGTGACGAGCAGTACTTC	CASSVGTGGDEQYF
TRBV9	15	TRBD1	.	TRBJ2-1	TGTGCCAGCAGCGTAGCGGGACAGGCTGTCAATGAGCAGTTCTTC	CASSVAGQAVNEQFF
TRBV27	16	TRBD2	.	TRBJ2-1	TGTGCCAGCACTTATGAGACTAGCGCCCACAGCGGTGAGCAGTTCTTC	CASTYETSAHSGEQFF
TRBV29-1	18	.	.	TRBJ2-1	TGCAGCGTTGAAGTTTTTCCCGAGACAGGGACTATCGACAATGAGCAGTTCTTC	CSVEVFPETGTIDNEQFF